Each of the 15 T cell receptor beta chains below was sequenced from the same sample in a study of tumor and adjacent non-tumor tissue in lung cancer. A modified ARM-PCR protocol with three rounds of nested PCR amplified TCRbeta. MiXCR, applied by TCRdb to the multiplex PCR reads, yields one record per CDR3 protein. The table includes approximately 75,000 distinct CDR3 sequences, around 74% detected once. The template was RNA from unsorted bulk tissue. Sequencing was carried out using lung tumor tissue. The receptors derive from a woman aged 45 to 65 with non-small cell lung cancer.

As to this clonotype: A read error may account for a junction end that differs from germline. The rearrangement joins TRBV5-5 to TRBJ2-3; D unresolved. The CDR3 has 14 residues. Germline V lookup: CDR1 SGHKS, CDR2 YYEKEE (reference sequence). CDR3 sequence (DNA): TGTACCAGCAGCCGATCCACTCGGACAGATACGCAGTATTTT. Translating gives CTSSRSTRTDTQYF.

A note on this clonotype: No conserved phenylalanine or tryptophan is present at the end of the CDR3, so a read error is the likely explanation. The CDR3 here is CASSRDAGGSFEQYL. The CDR3 DNA follows: TGTGCCAGCAGCCGTGATGCTGGCGGGAGTTTCGAGCAGTACTTA. The chain has TRBV4-2 and TRBJ2-7, with 7 bases aligning to TRBD2. Germline trimming cut 4 bases from V and 6 bases from J; bases unmatched to any gene: 12. The CDR3 sequence is 15 residues long. Germline V gene sequence: CDR1 LGHNA, CDR2 YNFKEQ.

A remark on this clonotype: The junction departs from the called germline gene at one end, perhaps through a read error. The rearrangement joins TRBV12-3 or TRBV12-4 to TRBJ2-7; D ambiguous. The CDR3 contains 13 residues. The CDR3 sequence is CTSSLSPSYEQYF. CDR3 coding DNA: TGTACCAGCAGTTTGAGCCCCTCCTACGAGCAGTACTTC.

The chain recombines TRBV30 with TRBJ2-5; 8 positions match TRBD2. This CDR3 spans 13 amino acids. Looked up from germline, CDR1 is GTSNPN and CDR2 is SVGIG (reference sequence). The junction had 7 bases not matched to a gene; V was cut back by 5 bases and J by 5 bases. Here the CDR3 DNA reads TGTGCCTGGGGAAGCGGGAGACGGGAGACCCAGTACTTC. Translation gives CAWGSGRRETQYF. Looking up the rest from reference TRBV30 and TRBJ2-5 gives the full variable domain: SQTIHQWPATLVQPVGSPLSLECTVEGTSNPNLYWYRQAAGRGLQLLFYSVGIGQISSEVPQNLSASRPQDRQFILSSKKLLLSDSGFYLCAWGSGRRETQYFGPGTRLLVL.

In regard to this clonotype: The germline gene is not matched at one end of the junction; a read error may be the cause. The J gene is TRBJ2-2, the V gene TRBV5-1, with D maybe TRBD2 (6 bases). Germline V lookup: CDR1 SGHRS, CDR2 YFSETQ. CDR3 length: 15 amino acids. The CDR3: CAGSLQSGSAGELFF. The CDR3 bases are TGCGCCGGCAGCCTTCAAAGCGGGTCCGCCGGGGAGCTGTTTTTT. The full variable domain, rest sourced from reference TRBV5-1 and TRBJ2-2, is KAGVTQTPRYLIKTRGQQVTLSCSPISGHRSVSWYQQTPGQGLQFLFEYFSETQRNKGNFPGRFSGRQFSNSRSEMNVSTLELGDSALYLCAGSLQSGSAGELFFGEGSRLTVL.

This clonotype was counted at least ten times. CDR3 DNA: TGCAGTGCTAGTCAGGTTTATATGACAGGGGGGAATGAGCAGTTCTTC. It encodes CSASQVYMTGGNEQFF. This rearrangement joins TRBV20-1 to TRBJ2-1; 9 nucleotides align to TRBD1. Trimming removed 3 bases from V and 7 bases from J; junction bases left unmatched: 13. From germline, CDR1 is DFQATT and CDR2 SNEGSKA (reference sequence). This CDR3 has 16 residues.

A remark on this clonotype: This may arise from a read error, as a much more abundant clone is one base away. V gene TRBV12-3 or TRBV12-4 combines with J gene TRBJ2-1; 9 bases map to TRBD2. This CDR3 spans 14 amino acids. DNA for the CDR3: TGTGCCGGCAGGCTAGCGGGACCTAACAATGAGCAGTTCTTC. Translating gives CAGRLAGPNNEQFF.

There are many counts of this clonotype. The chain recombines TRBV6-1 with TRBJ2-3; D is perhaps TRBD2 (6 bases). Trimming pared 3 bases from V and 2 bases from J, leaving 9 bases between. CDR3 length: 14 residues. Germline CDR1 reads MNHNS; CDR2 reads SASEGT. The CDR3 here is CASSEGLHTDTQYF. In nucleotides, the CDR3 is TGTGCCAGCAGTGAGGGACTTCACACAGATACGCAGTATTTT.

The V call is TRBV10-3, the J call TRBJ2-2; 8 bases fit TRBD2. Germline assignment: CDR1 ENHRY and CDR2 SYGVKD. The trim removed 4 bases at V and 0 bases at J, leaving 4 bases unmatched. The CDR3 totals 16 residues. The CDR3 DNA follows: TGTGCCATCAGTGGTCATAGCGGGGCGAACACCGGGGAGCTGTTTTTT. This encodes CAISGHSGANTGELFF.

Regarding this clonotype: Just one base apart from a much larger clone, this may be a read error. The chain has TRBV20-1 and TRBJ2-7, with D perhaps TRBD1 (5 bases). This CDR3 is 13 amino acids long. Between the trimmed V and J ends, which lost 7 bases and 4 bases, there was a span of 17 bases. Germline-derived CDR1 and CDR2 are DFQATT and SNEGSKA (reference sequence). The CDR3 sequence: CSVATYGAYEQYF. The CDR3 DNA is TGCAGTGTCGCTACCTATGGGGCATACGAGCAGTACTTC.

This clonotype showed up just once. In this CDR3 the conserved last residue, phenylalanine or tryptophan, is missing, so a read error is likely. The V gene is TRBV11-2, the J gene TRBJ2-1; 8 positions match TRBD2. Germline values: CDR1 SGHAT, CDR2 FQNNGV. The V gene end was trimmed by 5 bases and the J gene end by 11 bases; junction bases not matched to a gene: 11. The CDR3 is made up of 14 amino acids. Written as DNA, the CDR3 is TGTGCCAGCAGCATCAAGCGGGAGTACGGTAAGCAGTTCTTG. It yields the protein CASSIKREYGKQFL.

This clonotype came up once. The rearrangement links TRBV6-6 to TRBJ2-3; tentative D call: TRBD1 (6 bases). Trimming left V 6 bases short and J 5 bases short, with 15 bases between. This CDR3 is built from 14 residues. Germline CDR1 reads MNHNY; CDR2 reads SVGAGI (reference sequence). The CDR3 DNA is TGTGCCAGCAGAGCTCAGGGACACATAGATACGCAGTATTTT. This translates into CASRAQGHIDTQYF.

In this sample, this clonotype turned up a few times. V usage is TRBV24-1 and J usage is TRBJ2-7; D not certain. Germline CDR1 and CDR2: KGHDR and SFDVKD. The CDR3 runs 13 residues. The V end lost 9 bases, the J end lost 3 bases, and 14 bases lay between the germline ends. DNA of the CDR3: TGTGCCACCCAATCAACCACAGACTACGAGCAGTACTTC. This sequence encodes CATQSTTDYEQYF.

About this clonotype: The junction differs from germline at one of its ends, possibly a read error. The chain recombines TRBV6-1 with TRBJ1-1; D unresolved. In germline, CDR1 is MNHNS, CDR2 SASEGT. The CDR3 sequence is 13 residues long. CDR3 sequence reads: CASSEGMYTETLF. The CDR3 DNA follows: TGTGCCAGCAGTGAAGGAATGTACACTGAAACTTTATTT.

To note about this clonotype: Likely a read error: the CDR3 ends without its conserved phenylalanine or tryptophan. The chain combines TRBV11-2 with TRBJ2-7; 10 bases agree with TRBD2. This CDR3 spans 15 amino acids. Germline CDR1 SGHAT, CDR2 FQNNGV. The ends lost 10 bases at V and 4 bases at J; junction bases unmatched: 13. CDR3 DNA: TGTGCCAACATCTTACTAGGGACTAGCGCGTACGAGCAGTACTAC. Translation gives CANILLGTSAYEQYY.